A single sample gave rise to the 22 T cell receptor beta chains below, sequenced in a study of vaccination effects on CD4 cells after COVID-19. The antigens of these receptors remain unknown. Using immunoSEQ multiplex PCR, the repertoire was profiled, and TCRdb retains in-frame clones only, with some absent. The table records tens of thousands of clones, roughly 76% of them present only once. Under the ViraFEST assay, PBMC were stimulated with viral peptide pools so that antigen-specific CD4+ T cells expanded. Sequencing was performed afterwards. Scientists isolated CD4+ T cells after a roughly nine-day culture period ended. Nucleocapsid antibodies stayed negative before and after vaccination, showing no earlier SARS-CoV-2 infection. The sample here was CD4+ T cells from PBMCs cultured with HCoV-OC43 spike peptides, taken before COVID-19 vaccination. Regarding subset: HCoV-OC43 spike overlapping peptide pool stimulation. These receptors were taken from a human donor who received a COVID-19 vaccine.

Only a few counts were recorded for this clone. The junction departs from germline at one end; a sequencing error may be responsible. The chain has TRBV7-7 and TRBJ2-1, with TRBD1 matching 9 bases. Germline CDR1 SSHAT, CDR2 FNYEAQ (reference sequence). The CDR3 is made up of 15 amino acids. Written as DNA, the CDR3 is TGTGCTAGCAGCCGGGACAGGGCCACCTACAATGAGCAGTTCTTC. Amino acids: CASSRDRATYNEQFF. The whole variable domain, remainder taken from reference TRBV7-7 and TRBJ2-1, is GAGVSQSPRYKVTKRGQDVTLRCDPISSHATLYWYQQALGQGPEFLTYFNYEAQPDKSGLPSDRFSAERPEGSISTLTIQRTEQRDSAMYRCASSRDRATYNEQFFGPGTRLTVL.

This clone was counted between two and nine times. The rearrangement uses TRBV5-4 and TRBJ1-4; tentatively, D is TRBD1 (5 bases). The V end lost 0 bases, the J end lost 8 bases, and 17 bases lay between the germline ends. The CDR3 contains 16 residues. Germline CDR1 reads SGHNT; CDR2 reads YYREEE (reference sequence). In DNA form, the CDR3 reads TGTGCCAGCAGCTTGGCAGGGAGAGGGAAACGCGAAAAACTGTTTTTT. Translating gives CASSLAGRGKREKLFF.

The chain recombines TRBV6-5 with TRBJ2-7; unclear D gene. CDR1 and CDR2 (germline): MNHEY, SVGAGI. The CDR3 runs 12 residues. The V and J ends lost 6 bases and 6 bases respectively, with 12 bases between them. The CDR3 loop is CASSPRRSEQYF. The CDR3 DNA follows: TGTGCCAGCAGCCCCCGGCGTAGCGAGCAGTACTTC.

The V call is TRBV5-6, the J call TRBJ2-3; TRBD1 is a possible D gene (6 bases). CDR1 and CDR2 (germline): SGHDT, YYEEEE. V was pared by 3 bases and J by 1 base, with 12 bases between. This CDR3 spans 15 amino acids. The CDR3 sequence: CASSYDRIGTDTQYF. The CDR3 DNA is TGTGCCAGCAGCTACGACAGGATAGGCACAGATACGCAGTATTTT.

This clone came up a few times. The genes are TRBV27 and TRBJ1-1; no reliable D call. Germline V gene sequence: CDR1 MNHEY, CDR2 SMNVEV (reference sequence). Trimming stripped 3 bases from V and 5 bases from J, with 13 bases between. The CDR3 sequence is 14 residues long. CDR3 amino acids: CASSFLSAKTEAFF. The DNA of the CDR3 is TGTGCCAGCAGTTTTCTCTCGGCTAAAACTGAAGCTTTCTTT.

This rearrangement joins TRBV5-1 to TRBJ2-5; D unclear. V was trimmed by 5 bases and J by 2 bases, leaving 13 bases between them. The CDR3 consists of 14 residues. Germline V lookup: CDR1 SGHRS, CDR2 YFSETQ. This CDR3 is CASSPTHVQETQYF. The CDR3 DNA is TGCGCCAGCAGTCCCACCCACGTTCAAGAGACCCAGTACTTC. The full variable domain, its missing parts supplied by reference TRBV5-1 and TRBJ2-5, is KAGVTQTPRYLIKTRGQQVTLSCSPISGHRSVSWYQQTPGQGLQFLFEYFSETQRNKGNFPGRFSGRQFSNSRSEMNVSTLELGDSALYLCASSPTHVQETQYFGPGTRLLVL.

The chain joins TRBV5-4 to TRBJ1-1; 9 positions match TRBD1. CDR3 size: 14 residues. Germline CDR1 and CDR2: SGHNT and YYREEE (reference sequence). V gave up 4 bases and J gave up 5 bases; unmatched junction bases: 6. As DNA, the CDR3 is TGTGCCAGCAGCCAAGACAGGGGGAGGACTGAAGCTTTCTTT. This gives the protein CASSQDRGRTEAFF.

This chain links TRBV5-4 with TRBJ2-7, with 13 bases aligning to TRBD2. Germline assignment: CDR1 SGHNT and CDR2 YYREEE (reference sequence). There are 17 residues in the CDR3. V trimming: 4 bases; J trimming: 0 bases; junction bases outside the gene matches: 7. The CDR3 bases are TGTGCCAGCAGCCCGATCGGACTAGCGGGAGACTCCTACGAGCAGTACTTC. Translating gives CASSPIGLAGDSYEQYF.

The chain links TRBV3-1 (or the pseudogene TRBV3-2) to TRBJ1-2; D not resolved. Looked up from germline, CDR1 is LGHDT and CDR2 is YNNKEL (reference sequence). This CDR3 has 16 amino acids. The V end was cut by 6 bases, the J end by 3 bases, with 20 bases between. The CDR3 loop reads CASRPAGRSSYYGYTF. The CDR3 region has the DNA TGTGCCAGCAGGCCTGCTGGGAGGAGCTCCTACTATGGCTACACCTTC.

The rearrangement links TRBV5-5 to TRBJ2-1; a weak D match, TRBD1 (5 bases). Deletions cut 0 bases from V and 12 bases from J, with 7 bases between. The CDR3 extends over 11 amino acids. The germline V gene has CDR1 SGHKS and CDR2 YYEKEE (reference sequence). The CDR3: CASSLAQGQFF. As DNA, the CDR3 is TGTGCCAGCAGCTTGGCCCAGGGGCAGTTCTTC.

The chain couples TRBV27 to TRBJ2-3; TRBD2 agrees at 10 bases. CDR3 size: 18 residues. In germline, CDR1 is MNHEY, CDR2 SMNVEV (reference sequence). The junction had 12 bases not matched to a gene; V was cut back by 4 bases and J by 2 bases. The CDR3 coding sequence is TGTGCCAGCAGTTCTGTTGGGGAGAGCGGGAGGGCCACAGATACGCAGTATTTT. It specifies CASSSVGESGRATDTQYF.

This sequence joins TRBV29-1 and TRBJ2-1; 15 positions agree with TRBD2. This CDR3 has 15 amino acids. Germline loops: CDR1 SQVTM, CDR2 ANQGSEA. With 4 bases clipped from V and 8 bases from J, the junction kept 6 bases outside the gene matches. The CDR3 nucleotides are TGCAGCGTTGGTTGGACTAGCGGGAGGGGGGATGAGCAGTTCTTC. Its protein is CSVGWTSGRGDEQFF.

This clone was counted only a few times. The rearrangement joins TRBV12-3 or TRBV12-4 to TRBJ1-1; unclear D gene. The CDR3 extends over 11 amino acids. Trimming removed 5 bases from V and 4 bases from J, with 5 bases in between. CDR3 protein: CASSKGTEAFF. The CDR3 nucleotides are TGTGCCAGCAGTAAAGGCACTGAAGCTTTCTTT.

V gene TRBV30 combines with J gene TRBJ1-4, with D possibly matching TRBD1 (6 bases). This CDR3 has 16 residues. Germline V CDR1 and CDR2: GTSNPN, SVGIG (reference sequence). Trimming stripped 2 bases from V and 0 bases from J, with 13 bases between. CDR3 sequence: CAWSRTDFPTNEKLFF. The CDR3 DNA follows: TGTGCCTGGAGTAGGACAGATTTCCCAACTAATGAAAAACTGTTTTTT.

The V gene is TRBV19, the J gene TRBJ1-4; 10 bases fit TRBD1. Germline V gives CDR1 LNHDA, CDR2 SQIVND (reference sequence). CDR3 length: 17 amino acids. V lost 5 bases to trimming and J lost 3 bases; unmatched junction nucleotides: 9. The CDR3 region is CASSPGTGVFANEKLFF. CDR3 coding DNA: TGTGCCAGTAGTCCCGGGACAGGGGTTTTCGCTAATGAAAAACTGTTTTTT.

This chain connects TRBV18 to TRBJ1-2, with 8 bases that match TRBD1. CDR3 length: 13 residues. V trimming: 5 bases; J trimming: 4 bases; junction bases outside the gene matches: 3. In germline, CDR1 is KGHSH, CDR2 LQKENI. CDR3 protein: CASSVGQGYGYTF. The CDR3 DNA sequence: TGTGCCAGCTCAGTCGGACAGGGCTATGGCTACACCTTC. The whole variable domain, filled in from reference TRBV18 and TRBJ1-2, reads NAGVMQNPRHLVRRRGQEARLRCSPMKGHSHVYWYRQLPEEGLKFMVYLQKENIIDESGMPKERFSAEFPKEGPSILRIQQVVRGDSAAYFCASSVGQGYGYTFGSGTRLTVV.

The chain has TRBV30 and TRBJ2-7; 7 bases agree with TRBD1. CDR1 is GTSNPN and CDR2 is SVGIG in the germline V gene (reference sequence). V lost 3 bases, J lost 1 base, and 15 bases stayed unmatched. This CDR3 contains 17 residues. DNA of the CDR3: TGTGCCTGGAGCTCCAGACACCCGGGACAGTCGTCCTACGAGCAGTACTTC. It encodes CAWSSRHPGQSSYEQYF.

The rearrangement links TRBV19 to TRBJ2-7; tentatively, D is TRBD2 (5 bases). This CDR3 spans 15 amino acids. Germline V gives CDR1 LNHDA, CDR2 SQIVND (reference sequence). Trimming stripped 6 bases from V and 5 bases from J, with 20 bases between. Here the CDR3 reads CASSPRGLNTHEQYF. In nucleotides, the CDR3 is TGTGCCAGTAGCCCAAGAGGACTGAATACCCACGAGCAGTACTTC.

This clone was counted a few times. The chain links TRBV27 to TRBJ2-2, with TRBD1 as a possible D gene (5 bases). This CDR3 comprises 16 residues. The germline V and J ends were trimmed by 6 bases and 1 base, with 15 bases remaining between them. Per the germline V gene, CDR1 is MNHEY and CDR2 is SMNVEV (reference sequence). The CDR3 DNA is TGTGCCAGCAGACCCGATTGGGGCCAGAACACCGGGGAGCTGTTTTTT. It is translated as CASRPDWGQNTGELFF.

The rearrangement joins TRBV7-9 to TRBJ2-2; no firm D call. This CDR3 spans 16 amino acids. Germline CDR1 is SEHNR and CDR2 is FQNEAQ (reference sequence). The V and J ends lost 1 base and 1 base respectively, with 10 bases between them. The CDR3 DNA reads TGTGCCAGCAGCTTAGGGCTCTGGAAGAACACCGGGGAGCTGTTTTTT. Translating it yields CASSLGLWKNTGELFF. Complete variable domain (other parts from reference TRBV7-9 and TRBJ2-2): DTGVSQNPRHKITKRGQNVTFRCDPISEHNRLYWYRQTLGQGPEFLTYFQNEAQLEKSRLLSDRFSAERPKGSFSTLEIQRTEQGDSAMYLCASSLGLWKNTGELFFGEGSRLTVL.

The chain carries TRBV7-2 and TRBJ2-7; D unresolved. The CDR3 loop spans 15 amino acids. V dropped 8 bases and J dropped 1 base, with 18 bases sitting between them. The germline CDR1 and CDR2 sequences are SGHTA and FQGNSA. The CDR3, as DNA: TGTGCCAGCTCGTTCCGGACGGCGACTTCCTACGAGCAGTACTTC. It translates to CASSFRTATSYEQYF.

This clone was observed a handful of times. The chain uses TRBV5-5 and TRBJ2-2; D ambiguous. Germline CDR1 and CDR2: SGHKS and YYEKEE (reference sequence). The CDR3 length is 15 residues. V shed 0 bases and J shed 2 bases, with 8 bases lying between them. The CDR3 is CASSLEVHNTGELFF. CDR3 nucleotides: TGTGCCAGCAGCTTGGAGGTCCACAACACCGGGGAGCTGTTTTTT.